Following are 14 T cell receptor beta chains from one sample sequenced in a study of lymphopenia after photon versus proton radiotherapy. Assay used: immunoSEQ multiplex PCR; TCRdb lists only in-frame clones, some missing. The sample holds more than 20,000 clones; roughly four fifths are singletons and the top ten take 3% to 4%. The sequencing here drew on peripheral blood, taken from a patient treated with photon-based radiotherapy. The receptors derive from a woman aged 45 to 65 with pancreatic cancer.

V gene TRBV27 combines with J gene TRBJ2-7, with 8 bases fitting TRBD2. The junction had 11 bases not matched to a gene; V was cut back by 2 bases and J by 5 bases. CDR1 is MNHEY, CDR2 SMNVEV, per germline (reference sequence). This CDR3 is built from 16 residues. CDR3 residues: CASSLPAKRENNEQYF. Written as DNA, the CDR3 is TGTGCCAGCAGTTTACCCGCGAAGCGGGAGAATAACGAGCAGTACTTC.

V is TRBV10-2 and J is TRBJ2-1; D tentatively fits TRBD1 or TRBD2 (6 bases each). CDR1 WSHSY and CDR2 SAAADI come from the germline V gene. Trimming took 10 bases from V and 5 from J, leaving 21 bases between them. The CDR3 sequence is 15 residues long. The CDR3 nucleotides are TGCGCCACCGCCCAAGGGGGGCGGGTGGACAATGAGCAGTTCTTC. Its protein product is CATAQGGRVDNEQFF.

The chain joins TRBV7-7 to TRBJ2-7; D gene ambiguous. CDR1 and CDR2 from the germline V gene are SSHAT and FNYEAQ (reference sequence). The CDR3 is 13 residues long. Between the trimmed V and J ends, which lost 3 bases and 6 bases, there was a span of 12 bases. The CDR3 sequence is CASSLDVLSEQYF. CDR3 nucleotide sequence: TGTGCCAGCAGCTTGGACGTCCTGTCCGAGCAGTACTTC.

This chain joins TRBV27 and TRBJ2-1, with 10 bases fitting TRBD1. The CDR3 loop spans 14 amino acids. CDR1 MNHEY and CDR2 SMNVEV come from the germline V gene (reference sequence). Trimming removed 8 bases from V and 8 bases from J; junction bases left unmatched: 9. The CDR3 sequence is CASGDRGSLDEQFF. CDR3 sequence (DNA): TGTGCCAGCGGGGACAGGGGCTCCTTGGATGAGCAGTTCTTC.

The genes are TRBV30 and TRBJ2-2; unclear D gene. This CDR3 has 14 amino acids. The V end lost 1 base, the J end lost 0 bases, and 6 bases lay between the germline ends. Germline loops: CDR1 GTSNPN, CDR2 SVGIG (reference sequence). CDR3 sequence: CAWSGTANTGELFF. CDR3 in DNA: TGTGCCTGGAGTGGAACAGCGAACACCGGGGAGCTGTTTTTT.

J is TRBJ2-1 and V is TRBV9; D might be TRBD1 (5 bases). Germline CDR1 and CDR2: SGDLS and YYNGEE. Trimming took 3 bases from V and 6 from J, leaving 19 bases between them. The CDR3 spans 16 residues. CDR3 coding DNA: TGTGCCAGCAGCGCAGCAGGGCTAGTGGCCTCCAATGAGCAGTTCTTC. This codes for CASSAAGLVASNEQFF.

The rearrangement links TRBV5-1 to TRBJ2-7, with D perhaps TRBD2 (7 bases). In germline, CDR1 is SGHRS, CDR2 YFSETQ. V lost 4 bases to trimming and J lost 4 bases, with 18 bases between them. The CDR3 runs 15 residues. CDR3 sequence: CASSARDTGGYEQYF. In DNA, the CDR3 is TGCGCCAGCAGCGCCCGGGACACCGGGGGGTACGAGCAGTACTTC.

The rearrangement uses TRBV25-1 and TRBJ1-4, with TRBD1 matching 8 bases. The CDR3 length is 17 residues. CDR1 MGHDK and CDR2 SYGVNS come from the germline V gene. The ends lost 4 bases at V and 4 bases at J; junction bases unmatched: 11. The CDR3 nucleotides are TGTGCCAGCAGTGCCCCTGGGACAGGAGATATTAATGAAAAACTGTTTTTT. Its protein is CASSAPGTGDINEKLFF.

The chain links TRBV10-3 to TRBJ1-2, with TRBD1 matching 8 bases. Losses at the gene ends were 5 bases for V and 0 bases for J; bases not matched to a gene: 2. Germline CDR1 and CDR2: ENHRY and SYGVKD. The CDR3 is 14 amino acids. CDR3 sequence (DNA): TGTGCCATCAGTCAGGGGGCCACTAACTATGGCTACACCTTC. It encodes CAISQGATNYGYTF.

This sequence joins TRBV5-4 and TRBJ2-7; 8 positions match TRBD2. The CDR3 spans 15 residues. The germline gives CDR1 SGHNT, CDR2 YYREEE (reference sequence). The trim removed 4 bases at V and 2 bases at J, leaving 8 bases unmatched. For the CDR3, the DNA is TGTGCCAGCAGCGCCAGAACTAGCGGTCCCTACGAGCAGTACTTC. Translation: CASSARTSGPYEQYF.

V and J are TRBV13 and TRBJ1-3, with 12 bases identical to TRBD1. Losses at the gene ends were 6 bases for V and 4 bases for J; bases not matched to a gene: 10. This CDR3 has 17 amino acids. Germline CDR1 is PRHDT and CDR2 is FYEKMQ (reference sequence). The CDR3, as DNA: TGTGCCAGCAGATCGTCGGGACAGGGGGCGATGGGAAACACCATATATTTT. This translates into CASRSSGQGAMGNTIYF.

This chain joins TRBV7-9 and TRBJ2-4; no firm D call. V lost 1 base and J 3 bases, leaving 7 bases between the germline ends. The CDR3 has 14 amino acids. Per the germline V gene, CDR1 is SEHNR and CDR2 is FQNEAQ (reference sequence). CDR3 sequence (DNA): TGTGCCAGCAGCTTAGTTGGTGGCAAAAACATTCAGTACTTC. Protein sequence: CASSLVGGKNIQYF.

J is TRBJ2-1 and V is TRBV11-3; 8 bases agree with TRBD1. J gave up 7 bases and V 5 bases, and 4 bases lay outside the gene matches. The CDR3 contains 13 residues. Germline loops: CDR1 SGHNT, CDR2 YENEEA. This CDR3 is CASSTRGQNEQFF. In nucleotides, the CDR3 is TGTGCCAGCAGCACCAGGGGGCAGAATGAGCAGTTCTTC.

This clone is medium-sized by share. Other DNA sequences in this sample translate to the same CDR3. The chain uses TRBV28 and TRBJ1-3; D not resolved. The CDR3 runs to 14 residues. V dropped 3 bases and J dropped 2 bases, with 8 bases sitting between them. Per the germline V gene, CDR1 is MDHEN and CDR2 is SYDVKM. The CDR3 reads CASSLSRAGNTIYF. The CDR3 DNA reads TGTGCCAGCAGTTTGTCGAGGGCTGGAAACACCATATATTTT.